This T cell receptor (beta chain) emerged from a study of T cell clones after liver transplantation. Clones were sequenced by immunoSEQ multiplex PCR, and TCRdb holds only the in-frame ones, with some missing. The data hold some 110,000 clones, with about nine tenths observed a single time. The germline V gene encodes CDR1 SGHAT and CDR2 FQDESV (reference sequence). The CDR3 sequence is 19 residues long. V dropped 1 base and J dropped 4; count of bases not matched to a gene: 15. The origin of this receptor is a human patient who received a liver transplant. Some T cells here may be from the graft donor. The source was CD4+ T cells from blood, collected 12 months after liver transplant. The gene calls are TRBV11-1 and TRBJ2-7; TRBD2 agrees at 11 bases. The chain's CDR3 is CASSLEPIGLAGGVYEQYF. The CDR3 region has the DNA TGTGCCAGCAGCTTAGAGCCCATCGGCCTAGCGGGAGGTGTTTACGAGCAGTACTTC.